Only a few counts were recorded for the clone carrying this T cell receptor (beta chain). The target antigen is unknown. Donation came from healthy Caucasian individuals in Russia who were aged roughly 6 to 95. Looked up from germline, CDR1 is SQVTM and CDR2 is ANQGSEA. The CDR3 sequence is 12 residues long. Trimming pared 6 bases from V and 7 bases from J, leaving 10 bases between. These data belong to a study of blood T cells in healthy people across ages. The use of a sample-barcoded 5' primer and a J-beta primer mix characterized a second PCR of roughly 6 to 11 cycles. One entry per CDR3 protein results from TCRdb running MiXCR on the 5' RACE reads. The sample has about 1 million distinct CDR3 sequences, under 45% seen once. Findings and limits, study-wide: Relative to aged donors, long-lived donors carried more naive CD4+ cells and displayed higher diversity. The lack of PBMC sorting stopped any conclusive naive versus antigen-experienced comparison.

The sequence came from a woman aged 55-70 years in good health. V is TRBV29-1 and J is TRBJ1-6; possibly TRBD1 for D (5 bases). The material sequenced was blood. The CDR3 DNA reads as TGCAGCGTGCGGGACGGCAATTCACCCCTCCACTTT. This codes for CSVRDGNSPLHF.